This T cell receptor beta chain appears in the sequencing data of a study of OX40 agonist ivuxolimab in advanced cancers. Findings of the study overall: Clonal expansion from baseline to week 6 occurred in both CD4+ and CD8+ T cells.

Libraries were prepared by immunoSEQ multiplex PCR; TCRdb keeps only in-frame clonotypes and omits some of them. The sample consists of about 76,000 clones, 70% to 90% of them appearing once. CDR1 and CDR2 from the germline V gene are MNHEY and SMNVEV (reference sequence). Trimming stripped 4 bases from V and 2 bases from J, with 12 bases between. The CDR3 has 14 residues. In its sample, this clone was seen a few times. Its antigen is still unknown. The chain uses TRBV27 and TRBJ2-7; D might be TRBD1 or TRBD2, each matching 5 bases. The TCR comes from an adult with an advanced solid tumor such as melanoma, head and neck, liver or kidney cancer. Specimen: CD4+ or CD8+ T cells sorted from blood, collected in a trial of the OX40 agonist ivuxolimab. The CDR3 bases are TGTGCCAGCAGTTCCGGGACGGTGCCCTACGAGCAGTACTTC. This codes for CASSSGTVPYEQYF.